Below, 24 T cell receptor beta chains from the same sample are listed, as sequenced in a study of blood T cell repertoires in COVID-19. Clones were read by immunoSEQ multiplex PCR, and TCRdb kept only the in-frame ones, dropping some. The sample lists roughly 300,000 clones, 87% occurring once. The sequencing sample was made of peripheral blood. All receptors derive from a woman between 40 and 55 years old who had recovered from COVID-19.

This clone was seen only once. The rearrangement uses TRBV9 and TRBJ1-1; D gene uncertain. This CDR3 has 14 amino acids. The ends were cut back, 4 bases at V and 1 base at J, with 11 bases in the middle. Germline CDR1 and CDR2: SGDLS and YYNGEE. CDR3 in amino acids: CASSPRAGNTEAFF. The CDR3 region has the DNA TGTGCCAGCAGCCCGCGGGCAGGGAACACTGAAGCTTTCTTT. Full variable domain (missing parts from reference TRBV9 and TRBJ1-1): DSGVTQTPKHLITATGQRVTLRCSPRSGDLSVYWYQQSLDQGLQFLIQYYNGEERAKGNILERFSAQQFPDLHSELNLSSLELGDSALYFCASSPRAGNTEAFFGQGTRLTVV.

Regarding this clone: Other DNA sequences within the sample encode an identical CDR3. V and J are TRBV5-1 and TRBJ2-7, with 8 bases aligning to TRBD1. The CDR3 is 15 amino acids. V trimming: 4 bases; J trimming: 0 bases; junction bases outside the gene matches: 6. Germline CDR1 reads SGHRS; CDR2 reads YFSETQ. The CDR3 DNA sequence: TGCGCCAGCAGCCTAACAGGGGGGCGCTCCTACGAGCAGTACTTC. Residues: CASSLTGGRSYEQYF.

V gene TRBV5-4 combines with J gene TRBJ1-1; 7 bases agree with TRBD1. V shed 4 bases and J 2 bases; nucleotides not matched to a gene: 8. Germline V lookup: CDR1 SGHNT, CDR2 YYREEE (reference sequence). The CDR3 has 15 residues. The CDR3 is CASSLGGGGNTEAFF. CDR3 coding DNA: TGTGCCAGCAGCCTCGGAGGGGGCGGAAACACTGAAGCTTTCTTT.

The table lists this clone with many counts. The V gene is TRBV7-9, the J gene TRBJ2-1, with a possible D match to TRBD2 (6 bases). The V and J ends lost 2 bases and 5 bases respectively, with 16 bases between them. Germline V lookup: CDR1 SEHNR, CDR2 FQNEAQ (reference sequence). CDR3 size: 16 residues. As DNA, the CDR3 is TGTGCCAGCAGCTTAACGGGACGGAGGGCGGACAATGAGCAGTTCTTC. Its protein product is CASSLTGRRADNEQFF.

CDR3 sequence reads: CASSLSQGYTEAFF. In nucleotides, the CDR3 is TGTGCCAGCAGCCTCTCGCAGGGTTACACTGAAGCTTTCTTT. The rearrangement uses TRBV7-8 and TRBJ1-1, with TRBD1 as a possible D gene (5 bases). The germline V gene encodes CDR1 SGHVS and CDR2 FQNEAQ. The CDR3 extends over 14 amino acids. V shed 5 bases and J shed 3 bases, with 13 bases lying between them.

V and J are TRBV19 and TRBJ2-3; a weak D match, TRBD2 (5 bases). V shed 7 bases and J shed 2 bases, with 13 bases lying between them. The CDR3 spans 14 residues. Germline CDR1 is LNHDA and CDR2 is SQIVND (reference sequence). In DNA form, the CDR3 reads TGTGCCAGTACGGGCGGGCGATTCACAGATACGCAGTATTTT. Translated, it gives CASTGGRFTDTQYF. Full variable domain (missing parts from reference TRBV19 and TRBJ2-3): DGGITQSPKYLFRKEGQNVTLSCEQNLNHDAMYWYRQDPGQGLRLIYYSQIVNDFQKGDIAEGYSVSREKKESFPLTVTSAQKNPTAFYLCASTGGRFTDTQYFGPGTRLTVL.

This CDR3 is CASSLEGDSNQPQHF. DNA for the CDR3: TGTGCCAGCAGCTTGGAAGGGGATAGCAATCAGCCCCAGCATTTT. This rearrangement joins TRBV5-8 to TRBJ1-5, with D perhaps matching TRBD1 (5 bases). Trimming took off 0 bases at V and 0 bases at J, with 7 bases between the two ends. CDR3 size: 15 residues. Per the germline V gene, CDR1 is SGHTS and CDR2 is YDEGEE.

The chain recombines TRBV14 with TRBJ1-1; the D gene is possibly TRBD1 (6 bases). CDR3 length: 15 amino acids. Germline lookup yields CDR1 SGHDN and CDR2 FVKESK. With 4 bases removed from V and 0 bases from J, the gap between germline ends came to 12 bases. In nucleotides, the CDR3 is TGTGCCAGCAGCCGAGAAACAGGGTTGAACACTGAAGCTTTCTTT. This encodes CASSRETGLNTEAFF.

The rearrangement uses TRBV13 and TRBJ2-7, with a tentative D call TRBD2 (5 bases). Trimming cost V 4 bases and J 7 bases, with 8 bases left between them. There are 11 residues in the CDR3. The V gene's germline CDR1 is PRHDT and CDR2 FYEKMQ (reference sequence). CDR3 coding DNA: TGTGCCAGCAGCTGGACGGGAGAGCAGTACTTC. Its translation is CASSWTGEQYF.

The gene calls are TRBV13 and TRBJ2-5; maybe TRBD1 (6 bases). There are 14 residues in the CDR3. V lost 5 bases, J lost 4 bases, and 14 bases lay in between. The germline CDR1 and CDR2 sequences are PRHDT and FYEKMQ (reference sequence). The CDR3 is CASSPPRGGETQYF. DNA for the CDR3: TGTGCCAGCAGCCCACCACGAGGGGGAGAGACCCAGTACTTC.

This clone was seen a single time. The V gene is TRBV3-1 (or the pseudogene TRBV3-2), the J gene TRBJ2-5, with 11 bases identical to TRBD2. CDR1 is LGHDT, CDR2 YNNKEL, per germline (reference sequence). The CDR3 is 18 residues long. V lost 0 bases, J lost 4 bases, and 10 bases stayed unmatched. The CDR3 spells CASSQDRGSGGAGETQYF. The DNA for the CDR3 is TGTGCCAGCAGCCAAGATCGAGGTAGCGGGGGGGCCGGAGAGACCCAGTACTTC.

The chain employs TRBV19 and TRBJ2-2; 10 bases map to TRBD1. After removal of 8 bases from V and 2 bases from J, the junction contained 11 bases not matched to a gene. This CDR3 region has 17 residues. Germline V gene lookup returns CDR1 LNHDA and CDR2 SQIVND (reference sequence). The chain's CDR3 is CASESWDRGFNTGELFF. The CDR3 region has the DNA TGTGCCAGTGAGTCTTGGGACAGGGGATTTAACACCGGGGAGCTGTTTTTT.

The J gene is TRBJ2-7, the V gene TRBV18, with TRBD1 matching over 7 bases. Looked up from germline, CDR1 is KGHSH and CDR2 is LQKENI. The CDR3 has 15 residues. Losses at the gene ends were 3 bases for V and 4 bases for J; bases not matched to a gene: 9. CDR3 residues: CASSPQGVTGYEQYF. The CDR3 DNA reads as TGTGCCAGCTCACCGCAGGGGGTCACTGGGTACGAGCAGTACTTC.

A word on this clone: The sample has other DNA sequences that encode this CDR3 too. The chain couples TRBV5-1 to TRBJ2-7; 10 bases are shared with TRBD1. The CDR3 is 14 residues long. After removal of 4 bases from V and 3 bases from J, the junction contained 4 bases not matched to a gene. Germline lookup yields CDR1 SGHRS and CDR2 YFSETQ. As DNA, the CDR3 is TGCGCCAGCAGCCTGGGACAGGGGTTCTACGAGCAGTACTTC. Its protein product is CASSLGQGFYEQYF.

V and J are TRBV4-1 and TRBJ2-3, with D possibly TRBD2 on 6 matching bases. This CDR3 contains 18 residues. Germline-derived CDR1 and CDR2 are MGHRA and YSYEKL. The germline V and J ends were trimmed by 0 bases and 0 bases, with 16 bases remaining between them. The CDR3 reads CASSQDKGGTVSTDTQYF. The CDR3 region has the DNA TGCGCCAGCAGCCAAGATAAGGGCGGGACCGTGAGCACAGATACGCAGTATTTT.

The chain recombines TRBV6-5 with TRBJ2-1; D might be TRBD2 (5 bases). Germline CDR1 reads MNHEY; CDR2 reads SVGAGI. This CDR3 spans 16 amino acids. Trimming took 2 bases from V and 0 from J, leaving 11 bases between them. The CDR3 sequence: CASSYLRRGSYNEQFF. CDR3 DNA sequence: TGTGCCAGCAGTTACCTGAGACGGGGCTCCTACAATGAGCAGTTCTTC.

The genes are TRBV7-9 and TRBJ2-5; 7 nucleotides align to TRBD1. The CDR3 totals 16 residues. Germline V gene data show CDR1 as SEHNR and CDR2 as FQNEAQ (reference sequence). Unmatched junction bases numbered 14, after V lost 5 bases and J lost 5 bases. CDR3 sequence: CASSPGQAANVETQYF. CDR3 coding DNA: TGTGCCAGCAGCCCTGGACAGGCGGCAAACGTGGAGACCCAGTACTTC.

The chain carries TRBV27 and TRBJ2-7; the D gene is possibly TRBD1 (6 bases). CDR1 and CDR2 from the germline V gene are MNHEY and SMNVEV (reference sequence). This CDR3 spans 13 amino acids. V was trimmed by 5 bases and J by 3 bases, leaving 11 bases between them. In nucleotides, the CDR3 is TGTGCCAGCAGTCCTCAGGGGTACTACGAGCAGTACTTC. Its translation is CASSPQGYYEQYF.

CDR3: CASSVGDREVEKLFF. The CDR3 DNA follows: TGTGCCAGCAGCGTGGGGGACAGGGAGGTTGAAAAACTGTTTTTT. The chain uses TRBV9 and TRBJ1-4, with 9 bases lining up with TRBD1. Looked up from germline, CDR1 is SGDLS and CDR2 is YYNGEE. CDR3 length: 15 residues. The V segment lost 2 bases and the J segment 7 bases; nucleotides outside the gene matches: 6.

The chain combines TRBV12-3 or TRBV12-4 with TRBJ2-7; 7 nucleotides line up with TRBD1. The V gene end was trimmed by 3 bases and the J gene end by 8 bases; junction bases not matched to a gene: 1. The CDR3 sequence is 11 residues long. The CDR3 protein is CASSLGQQQYF. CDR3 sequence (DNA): TGTGCCAGCAGTTTGGGACAGCAGCAGTACTTC.

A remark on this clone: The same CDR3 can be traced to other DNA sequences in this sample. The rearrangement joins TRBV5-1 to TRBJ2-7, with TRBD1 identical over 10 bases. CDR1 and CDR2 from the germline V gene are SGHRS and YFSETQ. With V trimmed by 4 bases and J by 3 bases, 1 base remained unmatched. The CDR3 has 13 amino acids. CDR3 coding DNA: TGCGCCAGCAGCAGGGACAGGGGCTACGAGCAGTACTTC. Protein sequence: CASSRDRGYEQYF.

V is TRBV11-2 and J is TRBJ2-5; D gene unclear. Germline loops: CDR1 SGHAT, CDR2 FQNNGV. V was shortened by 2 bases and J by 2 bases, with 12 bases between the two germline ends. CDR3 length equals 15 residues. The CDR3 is CASSLRSGQQETQYF. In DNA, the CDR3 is TGTGCCAGCAGCTTAAGAAGTGGGCAGCAAGAGACCCAGTACTTC.

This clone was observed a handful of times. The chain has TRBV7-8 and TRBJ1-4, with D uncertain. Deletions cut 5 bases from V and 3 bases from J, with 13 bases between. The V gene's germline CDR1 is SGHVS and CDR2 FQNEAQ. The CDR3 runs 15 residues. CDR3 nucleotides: TGTGCCAGCAGCCCGGAGCTTGCCGCTAATGAAAAACTGTTTTTT. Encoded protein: CASSPELAANEKLFF.

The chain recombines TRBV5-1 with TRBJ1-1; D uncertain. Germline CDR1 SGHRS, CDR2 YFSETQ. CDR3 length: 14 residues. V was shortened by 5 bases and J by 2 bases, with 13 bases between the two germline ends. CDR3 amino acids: CASRRGSDNTEAFF. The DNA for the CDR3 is TGCGCCAGCAGAAGAGGCAGCGATAACACTGAAGCTTTCTTT.